This is a list of T cell receptor beta chains from one sample in a study of blood T cell repertoires in COVID-19. Repertoires were generated with immunoSEQ multiplex PCR, while TCRdb's copy carries only in-frame clones and drops some. The profile shows fewer than 150,000 clones, about four fifths of them singletons. Sequencing was performed on PBMCs or T cells enriched from blood (not recorded which). The receptors here all came from a man under 40 who had recovered from COVID-19. Each CDR3 is given with its conserved first and last residue. The order of the fields is clone size, J gene, D gene, V gene, CDR3 protein, CDR3 DNA. The D gene is left open where the match is weak. For some rows the clone size is stated as once, few or many, or as a class when expanded; others skip it.

>few|TRBJ1-5|TRBD1|TRBV6-5
CASRRPTGSNQPQHF
TGTGCCAGCAGGAGACCGACAGGGAGCAATCAGCCCCAGCATTTT
>-|TRBJ1-4|TRBD1|TRBV2
CASTPGKGTVNEKLFF
TGTGCCAGCACCCCAGGGAAGGGGACAGTGAATGAAAAACTGTTTTTT
>-|TRBJ1-4|-|TRBV19
CASTNGPGVVGKLFF
TGTGCCAGTACTAACGGCCCGGGTGTGGTTGGAAAACTGTTTTTT
>-|TRBJ2-1|TRBD2|TRBV5-4
CASSLGLAANEQFF
TGTGCCAGCAGCTTGGGACTAGCCGCCAATGAGCAGTTCTTC
>-|TRBJ2-5|-|TRBV12-5
CASGLFRIWGVETQYF
TGTGCTAGTGGTTTGTTCCGAATATGGGGGGTCGAGACCCAGTACTTC
>-|TRBJ2-7|-|TRBV5-1
CASSLAEEQYF
TGCGCCAGCAGCTTGGCAGAAGAGCAGTACTTC
>-|TRBJ2-2|TRBD2|TRBV9
CASSVAVSGGNTGELFF
TGTGCCAGCAGCGTAGCTGTCTCGGGGGGGAACACCGGGGAGCTGTTTTTT
>-|TRBJ1-4|-|TRBV18
CASSPRRGRKLFF
TGTGCCAGCTCACCAAGACGGGGGAGAAAACTGTTTTTT
>-|TRBJ2-2|-|TRBV6-2/TRBV6-3
CASSLVPGTGELFF
TGTGCCAGCAGCCTCGTACCGGGCACCGGGGAGCTGTTTTTT
>few|TRBJ2-2|TRBD2|TRBV27
CASSPRTSGSSGELFF
TGTGCCAGCAGTCCCCGGACTAGCGGGAGCTCCGGGGAGCTGTTTTTT
>-|TRBJ1-1|-|TRBV7-9
CASSVGPAGSGTEAFF
TGTGCCAGCAGCGTCGGCCCGGCAGGGTCCGGAACTGAAGCTTTCTTT
>-|TRBJ2-2|TRBD1|TRBV6-2/TRBV6-3
CASSPSGTGYHWELFF
TGTGCCAGCAGTCCATCCGGGACAGGGTATCACTGGGAGCTGTTTTTT
>-|TRBJ1-2|TRBD1|TRBV9
CASSAQGARGYTF
TGTGCCAGCAGCGCGCAGGGGGCTCGTGGCTACACCTTC
>-|TRBJ2-7|TRBD1|TRBV19
CASSIQGAYEQYF
TGTGCCAGTAGTATCCAGGGGGCCTACGAGCAGTACTTC
>-|TRBJ2-6|TRBD1|TRBV9
CASARGQGFDSDSGANVLTF
TGTGCCAGCGCACGGGGACAGGGGTTCGATTCCGACTCTGGGGCCAACGTCCTGACTTTC
>once|TRBJ2-1|TRBD1|TRBV5-6
CASSFPTGPYNEQFF
TGTGCCAGCAGCTTCCCGACAGGGCCCTACAATGAGCAGTTCTTC
>-|TRBJ2-1|TRBD2|TRBV10-2
CASSASAGGKYNEQFF
TGCGCCAGCAGCGCTTCAGCGGGAGGAAAATACAATGAGCAGTTCTTC
>-|TRBJ1-5|-|TRBV28
CASSPYPTENNQPQHF
TGTGCCAGCAGTCCCTACCCTACAGAAAACAATCAGCCCCAGCATTTT
>-|TRBJ2-5|-|TRBV27
CASSLLGAPQETQYF
TGTGCCAGCAGTTTATTGGGAGCCCCTCAAGAGACCCAGTACTTC